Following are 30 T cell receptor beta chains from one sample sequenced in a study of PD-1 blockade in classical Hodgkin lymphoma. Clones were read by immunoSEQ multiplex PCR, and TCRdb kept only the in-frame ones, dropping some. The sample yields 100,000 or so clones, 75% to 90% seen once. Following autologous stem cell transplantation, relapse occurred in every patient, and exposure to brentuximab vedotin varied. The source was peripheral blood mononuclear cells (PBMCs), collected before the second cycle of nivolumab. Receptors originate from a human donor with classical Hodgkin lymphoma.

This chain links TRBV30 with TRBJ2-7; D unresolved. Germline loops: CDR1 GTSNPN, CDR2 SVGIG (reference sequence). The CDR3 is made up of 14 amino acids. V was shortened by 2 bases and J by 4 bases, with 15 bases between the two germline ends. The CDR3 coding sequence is TGTGCCTGGAGTTCTACGAGAAAGGGTTACGAGCAGTACTTC. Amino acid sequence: CAWSSTRKGYEQYF.

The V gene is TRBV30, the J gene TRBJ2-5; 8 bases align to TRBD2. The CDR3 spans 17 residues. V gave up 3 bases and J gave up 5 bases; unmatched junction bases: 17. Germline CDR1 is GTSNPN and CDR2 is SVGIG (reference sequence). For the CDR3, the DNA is TGTGCCTGGAGCCCTTACGGCGCGGGGGGAGGTTGGGAGACCCAGTACTTC. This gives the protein CAWSPYGAGGGWETQYF. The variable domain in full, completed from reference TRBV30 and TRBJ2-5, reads SQTIHQWPATLVQPVGSPLSLECTVEGTSNPNLYWYRQAAGRGLQLLFYSVGIGQISSEVPQNLSASRPQDRQFILSSKKLLLSDSGFYLCAWSPYGAGGGWETQYFGPGTRLLVL.

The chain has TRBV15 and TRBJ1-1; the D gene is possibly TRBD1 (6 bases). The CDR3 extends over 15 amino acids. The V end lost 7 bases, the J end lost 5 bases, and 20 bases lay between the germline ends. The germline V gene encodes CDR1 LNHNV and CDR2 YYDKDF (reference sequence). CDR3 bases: TGTGCCACCACCGCTGACTGGGGGCGAAGGACTGAAGCTTTCTTT. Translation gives CATTADWGRRTEAFF.

The CDR3 protein is CAWTTGVYNEQFF. Here the CDR3 DNA reads TGTGCCTGGACTACAGGAGTCTACAATGAGCAGTTCTTC. The chain recombines TRBV30 with TRBJ2-1; possibly TRBD1 for D (5 bases). Trimming took off 4 bases at V and 3 bases at J, with 10 bases between the two ends. CDR1 GTSNPN and CDR2 SVGIG come from the germline V gene (reference sequence). The CDR3 sequence is 13 residues long.

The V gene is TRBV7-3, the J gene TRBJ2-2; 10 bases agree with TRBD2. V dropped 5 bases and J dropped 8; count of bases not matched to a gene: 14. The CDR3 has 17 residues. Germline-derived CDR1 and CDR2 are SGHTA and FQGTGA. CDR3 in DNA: TGTGCCAGCAGCCCCACGACTAGCGGGCCCCCAGCGGGGGAGCTGTTTTTT. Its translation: CASSPTTSGPPAGELFF.

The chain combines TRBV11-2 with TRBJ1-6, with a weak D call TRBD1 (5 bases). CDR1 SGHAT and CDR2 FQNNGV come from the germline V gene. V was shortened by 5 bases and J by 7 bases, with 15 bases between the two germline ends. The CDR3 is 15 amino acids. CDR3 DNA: TGTGCCAGCAGCCCCGCAGGGCCGGGGAATTCACCCCTCCACTTT. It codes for CASSPAGPGNSPLHF.

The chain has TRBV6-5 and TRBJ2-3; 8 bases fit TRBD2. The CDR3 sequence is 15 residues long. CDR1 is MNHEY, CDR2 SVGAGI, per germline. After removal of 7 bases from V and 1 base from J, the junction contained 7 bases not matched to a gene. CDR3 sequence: CASTRGSGGTDTQYF. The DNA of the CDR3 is TGTGCCAGCACCCGGGGTAGCGGGGGCACAGATACGCAGTATTTT.

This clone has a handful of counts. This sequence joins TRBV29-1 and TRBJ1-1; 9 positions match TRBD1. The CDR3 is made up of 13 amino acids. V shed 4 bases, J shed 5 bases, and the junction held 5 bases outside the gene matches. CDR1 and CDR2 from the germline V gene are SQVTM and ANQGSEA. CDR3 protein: CSVVRTGATEAFF. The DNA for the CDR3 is TGCAGCGTTGTCAGGACAGGGGCTACTGAAGCTTTCTTT.

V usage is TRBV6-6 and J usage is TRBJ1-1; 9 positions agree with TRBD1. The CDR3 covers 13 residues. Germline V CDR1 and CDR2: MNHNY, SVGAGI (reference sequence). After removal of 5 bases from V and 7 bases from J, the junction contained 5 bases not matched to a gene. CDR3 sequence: CASSPDRGGEAFF. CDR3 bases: TGTGCCAGCAGTCCGGACAGGGGAGGTGAAGCTTTCTTT.

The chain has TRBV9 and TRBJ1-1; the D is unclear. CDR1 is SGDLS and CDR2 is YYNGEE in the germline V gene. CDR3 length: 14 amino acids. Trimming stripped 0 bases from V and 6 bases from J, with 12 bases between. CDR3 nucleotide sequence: TGTGCCAGCAGCGTAGATTGGGGATTGGCTGAAGCTTTCTTT. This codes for CASSVDWGLAEAFF. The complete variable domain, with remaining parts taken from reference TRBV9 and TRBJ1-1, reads DSGVTQTPKHLITATGQRVTLRCSPRSGDLSVYWYQQSLDQGLQFLIQYYNGEERAKGNILERFSAQQFPDLHSELNLSSLELGDSALYFCASSVDWGLAEAFFGQGTRLTVV.

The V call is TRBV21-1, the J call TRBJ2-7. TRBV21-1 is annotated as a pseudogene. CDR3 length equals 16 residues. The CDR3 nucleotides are TGTGCCAGCAGCAAAGCCACGGAACCGACGACCTACGAGCAGTACTTC. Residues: CASSKATEPTTYEQYF.

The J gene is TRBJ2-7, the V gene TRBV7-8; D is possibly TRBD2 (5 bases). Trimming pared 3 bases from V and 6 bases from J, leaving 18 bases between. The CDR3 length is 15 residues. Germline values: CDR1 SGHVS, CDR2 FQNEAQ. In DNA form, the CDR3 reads TGTGCCAGCAGCTTCCTGGCGGGCCCCTCTGGCGAGCAGTACTTC. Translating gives CASSFLAGPSGEQYF.

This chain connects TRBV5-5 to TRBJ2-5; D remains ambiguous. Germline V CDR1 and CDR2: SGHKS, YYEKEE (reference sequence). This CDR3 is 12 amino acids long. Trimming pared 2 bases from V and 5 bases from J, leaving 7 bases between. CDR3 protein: CASSFGYETQYF. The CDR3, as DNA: TGTGCCAGCAGCTTCGGGTATGAGACCCAGTACTTC.

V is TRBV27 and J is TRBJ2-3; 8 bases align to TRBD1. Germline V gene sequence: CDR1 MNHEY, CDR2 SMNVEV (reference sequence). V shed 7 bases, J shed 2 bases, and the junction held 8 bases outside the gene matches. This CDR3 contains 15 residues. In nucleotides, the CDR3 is TGTGCCAGCAAGACAGGGGCGCCGTTCACAGATACGCAGTATTTT. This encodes CASKTGAPFTDTQYF.

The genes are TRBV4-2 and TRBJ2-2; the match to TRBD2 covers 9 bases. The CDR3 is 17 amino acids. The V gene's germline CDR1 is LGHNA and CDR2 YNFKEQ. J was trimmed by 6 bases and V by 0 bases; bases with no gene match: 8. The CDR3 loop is CASSQEGSGGLAGELFF. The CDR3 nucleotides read TGTGCCAGCAGCCAAGAAGGTAGCGGGGGATTGGCCGGGGAGCTGTTTTTT.

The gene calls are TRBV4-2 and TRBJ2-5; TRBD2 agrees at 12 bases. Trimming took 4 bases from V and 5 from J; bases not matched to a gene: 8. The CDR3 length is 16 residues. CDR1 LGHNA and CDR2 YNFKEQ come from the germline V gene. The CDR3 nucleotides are TGTGCCAGCAGCCGGTCTAGCGGGGGGGCCCCGGAGACCCAGTACTTC. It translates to CASSRSSGGAPETQYF.

The CDR3 loop is CASSLTRGTGNEQFF. In DNA, the CDR3 is TGTGCCAGCAGCTTAACTCGCGGAACAGGGAATGAGCAGTTCTTC. The V gene is TRBV7-3, the J gene TRBJ2-1; maybe TRBD1 (6 bases). CDR1 and CDR2 from the germline V gene are SGHTA and FQGTGA. With 0 bases removed from V and 7 bases from J, the gap between germline ends came to 13 bases. CDR3 length: 15 amino acids.

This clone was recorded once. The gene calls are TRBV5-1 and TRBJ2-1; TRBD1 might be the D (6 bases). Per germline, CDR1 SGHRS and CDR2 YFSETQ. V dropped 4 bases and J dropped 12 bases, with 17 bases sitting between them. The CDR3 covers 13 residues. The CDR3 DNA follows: TGCGCCAGCAGCAGGGGACATAAGGTGGGGCAGTTCTTC. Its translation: CASSRGHKVGQFF.

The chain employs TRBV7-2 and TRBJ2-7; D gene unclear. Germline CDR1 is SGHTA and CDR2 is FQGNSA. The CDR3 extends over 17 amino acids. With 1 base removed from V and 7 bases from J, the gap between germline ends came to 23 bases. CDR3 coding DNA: TGTGCCAGCAGCTTAGTTAGGGCAGCCTTAAAGGAGAGGGAGCAGTACTTC. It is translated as CASSLVRAALKEREQYF.

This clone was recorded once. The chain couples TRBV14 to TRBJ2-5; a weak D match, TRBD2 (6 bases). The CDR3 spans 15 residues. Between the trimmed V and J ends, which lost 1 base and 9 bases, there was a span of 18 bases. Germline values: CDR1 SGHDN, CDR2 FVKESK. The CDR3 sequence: CASSQGGGTSLAQYF. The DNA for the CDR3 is TGTGCCAGCAGCCAAGGTGGCGGGACCTCCCTGGCCCAGTACTTC.

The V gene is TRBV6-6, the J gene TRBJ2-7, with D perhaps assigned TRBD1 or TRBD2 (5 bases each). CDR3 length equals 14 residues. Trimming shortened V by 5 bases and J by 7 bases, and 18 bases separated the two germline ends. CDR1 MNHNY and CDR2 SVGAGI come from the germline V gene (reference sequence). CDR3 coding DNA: TGTGCCAGCAGTCAAAACCTCGGGACGGGGGAGCAGTACTTC. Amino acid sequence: CASSQNLGTGEQYF.

As DNA, the CDR3 is TGTGCCAGCAGCCCAGACAGGGGTGTAAGCAATGAGCAGTTCTTC. This gives the protein CASSPDRGVSNEQFF. V gene TRBV11-2 combines with J gene TRBJ2-1; 8 nucleotides line up with TRBD1. Unmatched junction bases numbered 9, after V lost 5 bases and J lost 6 bases. The CDR3 is 15 residues long. CDR1 SGHAT and CDR2 FQNNGV come from the germline V gene.

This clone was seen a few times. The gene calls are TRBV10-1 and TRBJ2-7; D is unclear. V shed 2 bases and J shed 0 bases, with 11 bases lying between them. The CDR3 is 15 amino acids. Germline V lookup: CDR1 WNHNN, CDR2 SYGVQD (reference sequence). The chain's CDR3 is CASSEKAPGSYEQYF. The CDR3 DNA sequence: TGCGCCAGCAGTGAGAAGGCGCCCGGCTCCTACGAGCAGTACTTC.

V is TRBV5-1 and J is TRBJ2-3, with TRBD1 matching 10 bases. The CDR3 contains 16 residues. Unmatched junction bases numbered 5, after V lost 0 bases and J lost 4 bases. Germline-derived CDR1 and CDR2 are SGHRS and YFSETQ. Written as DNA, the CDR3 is TGCGCCAGCAGCTTGGTAGGGACAGGGGACCCAGATACGCAGTATTTT. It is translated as CASSLVGTGDPDTQYF.

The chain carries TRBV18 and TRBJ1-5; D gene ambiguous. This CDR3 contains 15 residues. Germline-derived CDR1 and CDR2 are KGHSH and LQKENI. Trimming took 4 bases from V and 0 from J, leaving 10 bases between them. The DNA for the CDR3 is TGTGCCAGCTCACGTCGGCGTTATAGCAATCAGCCCCAGCATTTT. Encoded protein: CASSRRRYSNQPQHF.

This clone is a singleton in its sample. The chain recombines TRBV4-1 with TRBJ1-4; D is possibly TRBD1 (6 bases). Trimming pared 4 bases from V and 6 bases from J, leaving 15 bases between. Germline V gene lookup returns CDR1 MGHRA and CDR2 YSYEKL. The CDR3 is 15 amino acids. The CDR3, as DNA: TGCGCCAGCAGCCCCGGGGAAGGACAGTATGAAAAACTGTTTTTT. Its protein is CASSPGEGQYEKLFF.

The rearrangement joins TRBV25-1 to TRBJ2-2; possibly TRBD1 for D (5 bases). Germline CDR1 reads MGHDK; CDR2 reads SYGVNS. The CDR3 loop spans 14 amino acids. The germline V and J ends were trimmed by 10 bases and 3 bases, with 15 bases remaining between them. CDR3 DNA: TGTGCCATCCAGGACACCGGCTACACCGGGGAGCTGTTTTTT. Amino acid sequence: CAIQDTGYTGELFF. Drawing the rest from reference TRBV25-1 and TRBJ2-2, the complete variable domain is EADIYQTPRYLVIGTGKKITLECSQTMGHDKMYWYQQDPGMELHLIHYSYGVNSTEKGDLSSESTVSRIRTEHFPLTLESARPSHTSQYLCAIQDTGYTGELFFGEGSRLTVL.

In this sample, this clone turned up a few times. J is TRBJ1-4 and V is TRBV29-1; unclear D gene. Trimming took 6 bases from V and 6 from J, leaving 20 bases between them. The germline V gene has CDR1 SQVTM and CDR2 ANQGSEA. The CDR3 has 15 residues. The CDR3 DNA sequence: TGCAGCGTGGGGATTCCGGCAGCGATAGATGAAAAACTGTTTTTT. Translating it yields CSVGIPAAIDEKLFF.

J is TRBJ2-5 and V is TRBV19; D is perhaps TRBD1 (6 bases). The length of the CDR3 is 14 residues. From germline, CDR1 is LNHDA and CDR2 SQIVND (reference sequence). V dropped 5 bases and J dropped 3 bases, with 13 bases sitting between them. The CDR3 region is CASSFSGTKETQYF. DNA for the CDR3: TGTGCCAGTAGTTTCTCCGGGACAAAAGAGACCCAGTACTTC.

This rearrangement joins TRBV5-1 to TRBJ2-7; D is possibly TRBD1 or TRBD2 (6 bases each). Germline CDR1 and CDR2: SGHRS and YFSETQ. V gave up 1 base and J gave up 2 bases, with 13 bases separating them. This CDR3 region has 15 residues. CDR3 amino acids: CASSLFSGGAYEQYF. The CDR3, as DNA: TGCGCCAGCAGCTTGTTTTCCGGGGGCGCCTACGAGCAGTACTTC.